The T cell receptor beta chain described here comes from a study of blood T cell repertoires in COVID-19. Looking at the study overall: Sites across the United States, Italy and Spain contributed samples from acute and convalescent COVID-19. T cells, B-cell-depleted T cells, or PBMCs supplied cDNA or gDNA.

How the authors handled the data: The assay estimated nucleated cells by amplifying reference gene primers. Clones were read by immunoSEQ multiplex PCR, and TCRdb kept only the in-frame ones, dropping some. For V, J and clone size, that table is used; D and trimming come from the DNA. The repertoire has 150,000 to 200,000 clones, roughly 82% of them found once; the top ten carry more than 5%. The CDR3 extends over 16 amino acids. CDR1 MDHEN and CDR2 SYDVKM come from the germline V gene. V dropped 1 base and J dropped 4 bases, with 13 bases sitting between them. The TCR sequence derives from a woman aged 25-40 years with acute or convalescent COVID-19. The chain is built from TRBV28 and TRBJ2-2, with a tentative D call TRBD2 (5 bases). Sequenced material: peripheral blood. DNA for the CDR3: TGTGCCAGCAGTTTATTTGCTAGCCCGGGCACCGGGGAGCTGTTTTTT. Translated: CASSLFASPGTGELFF. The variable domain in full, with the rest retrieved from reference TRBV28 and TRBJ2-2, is DVKVTQSSRYLVKRTGEKVFLECVQDMDHENMFWYRQDPGLGLRLIYFSYDVKMKEKGDIPEGYSVSREKKERFSLILESASTNQTSMYLCASSLFASPGTGELFFGEGSRLTVL.